Shown below are 26 T cell receptor beta chains from a single sample sequenced in a study of T-cell memory formation after mild COVID-19. MiXCR, run by TCRdb on the 5' RACE reads, gives a single entry per CDR3 protein. The table includes more than 55,000 distinct CDR3 sequences, 8% to 10% detected once. The sequencing input was PBMCs or a T cell subset sorted from them (not recorded which). These receptors all stem from a man younger than 35 who had mild COVID-19 (a few samples of this study predate the infection). Cell type and time point are not known.

The chain uses TRBV6-5 and TRBJ2-5; 9 bases fit TRBD2. Trimming took 6 bases from V and 1 from J; bases not matched to a gene: 15. The CDR3 is made up of 18 amino acids. The V gene's germline CDR1 is MNHEY and CDR2 SVGAGI. Here the CDR3 reads CASSLRSLAGEPQETQYF. The CDR3 region has the DNA TGTGCCAGCAGCCTAAGGTCCTTAGCGGGGGAACCCCAAGAGACCCAGTACTTC.

The rearrangement links TRBV3-1 to TRBJ2-7; no firm D call. The germline V gene has CDR1 LGHDT and CDR2 YNNKEL (reference sequence). The CDR3 consists of 12 residues. V was clipped by 2 bases and J by 4 bases, with 6 bases between them. CDR3 nucleotides: TGTGCCAGCAGCCAACCGTGGTACGAGCAGTACGTC. Amino acid sequence: CASSQPWYEQYV.

The chain recombines TRBV29-1 with TRBJ1-4, with D tentatively TRBD1 (5 bases). CDR3 size: 13 residues. Trimming cost V 3 bases and J 10 bases, with 15 bases left between them. The germline V gene encodes CDR1 SQVTM and CDR2 ANQGSEA. CDR3: CSVDPAMGGKLFF. CDR3 DNA: TGCAGCGTTGACCCGGCAATGGGGGGAAAACTGTTTTTT. The whole variable domain, remainder taken from reference TRBV29-1 and TRBJ1-4, is SAVISQKPSRDICQRGTSLTIQCQVDSQVTMMFWYRQQPGQSLTLIATANQGSEATYESGFVIDKFPISRPNLTFSTLTVSNMSPEDSSIYLCSVDPAMGGKLFFGSGTQLSVL.

At least ten counts were recorded for this clonotype. The chain couples TRBV6-5 to TRBJ2-5; 9 bases are a match to TRBD1. The CDR3 runs to 15 residues. V dropped 2 bases and J dropped 3; count of bases not matched to a gene: 4. Germline V lookup: CDR1 MNHEY, CDR2 SVGAGI. The CDR3 sequence is CASSYTGQGKETQYF. DNA of the CDR3: TGTGCCAGCAGTTACACGGGACAGGGTAAAGAGACCCAGTACTTC.

This clonotype turned up a few times. CDR3 protein: CASSFSGQGAYEQYV. CDR3 nucleotides: TGTGCCAGCAGCTTCTCGGGACAGGGGGCCTACGAGCAGTACGTC. The rearrangement uses TRBV5-5 and TRBJ2-7; 11 bases agree with TRBD1. V shed 2 bases and J 2 bases; nucleotides not matched to a gene: 3. The germline gives CDR1 SGHKS, CDR2 YYEKEE (reference sequence). The length of the CDR3 is 15 residues.

This clonotype was observed a few times. The gene calls are TRBV24-1 and TRBJ2-7; D gene ambiguous. Trimming stripped 7 bases from V and 2 bases from J, with 2 bases between. Germline V gene data show CDR1 as KGHDR and CDR2 as SFDVKD. The CDR3 is 10 amino acids. This CDR3 is CATRTYEQYV. CDR3 coding DNA: TGTGCCACCAGGACCTACGAGCAGTACGTC.

The CDR3 reads CATVPPGRANTEAFF. In DNA form, the CDR3 reads TGTGCCACCGTACCTCCGGGACGGGCGAACACTGAAGCTTTCTTT. The chain uses TRBV25-1 and TRBJ1-1; TRBD1 might be the D (5 bases). Germline CDR1 and CDR2: MGHDK and SYGVNS. This CDR3 region has 15 residues. Trimming stripped 10 bases from V and 1 base from J, with 19 bases between.

This clonotype was detected many times. This chain links TRBV12-3 or TRBV12-4 with TRBJ2-1, with D maybe TRBD1 (6 bases). V was cut by 5 bases and J by 2 bases, with 10 bases left in between. The CDR3 contains 14 residues. The CDR3 DNA follows: TGTGCCAGCAGTCTGGACAGAACCTACAATGAGCAGTTCTTC. Translated, it gives CASSLDRTYNEQFF.

CDR3 in DNA: TGTGCCAGCAGTGAAATCGGTTCCGCGAACACCGGGGAGCTGTTTTTT. Encoded protein: CASSEIGSANTGELFF. V and J are TRBV6-1 and TRBJ2-2; D gene uncertain. Germline CDR1 reads MNHNS; CDR2 reads SASEGT. The ends were cut back, 2 bases at V and 0 bases at J, with 10 bases in the middle. This CDR3 is 16 amino acids long.

The J gene is TRBJ1-2, the V gene TRBV6-5; D might be TRBD1 (6 bases). Germline V gene lookup returns CDR1 MNHEY and CDR2 SVGAGI. V gave up 6 bases and J gave up 6 bases, with 14 bases separating them. The CDR3 has 13 residues. For the CDR3, the DNA is TGTGCCAGCAGAGAATCGGGGGGGCATGGCTACACCTTC. It encodes CASRESGGHGYTF.

This clonotype turned up a few times. The chain carries TRBV2 and TRBJ2-1, with a weak D call TRBD1 (6 bases). The CDR3 is made up of 15 amino acids. Per the germline V gene, CDR1 is SNHLY and CDR2 is FYNNEI. Between the trimmed V and J ends, which lost 7 bases and 2 bases, there was a span of 15 bases. CDR3 in amino acids: CASTRQVGPYNEQFF. The CDR3 bases are TGTGCCAGCACGCGACAGGTCGGCCCCTACAATGAGCAGTTCTTC.

The CDR3 loop reads CASSRSYRDWDSPLHF. CDR3 nucleotides: TGCGCCAGCAGCCGTTCCTACAGGGACTGGGATTCACCCCTCCACTTT. This chain joins TRBV4-1 and TRBJ1-6, with D possibly being TRBD1 (6 bases). V lost 4 bases and J lost 8, with 18 bases in between. The CDR3 has 16 amino acids. The germline gives CDR1 MGHRA, CDR2 YSYEKL.

The J gene is TRBJ1-6, the V gene TRBV6-5; D possibly corresponds to TRBD1 (5 bases). This CDR3 has 15 amino acids. Germline CDR1 is MNHEY and CDR2 is SVGAGI. V was shortened by 0 bases and J by 11 bases, with 14 bases between the two germline ends. The CDR3 DNA is TGTGCCAGCAGTTACTCGGTGGGGGAGGGAACACCCCTCCACTTT. Translating it yields CASSYSVGEGTPLHF.

The chain combines TRBV7-3 with TRBJ1-1, with unresolved D. The CDR3 extends over 15 amino acids. Germline V gene data show CDR1 as SGHTA and CDR2 as FQGTGA. V was cut by 4 bases and J by 3 bases, with 15 bases left in between. The CDR3 DNA is TGTGCCAGCAGCTCCCTCGAGGTAGGATACACTGAAGCTTTCTTT. This codes for CASSSLEVGYTEAFF.

The chain recombines TRBV5-6 with TRBJ1-2, with TRBD1 identical over 7 bases. After removal of 4 bases from V and 9 bases from J, the junction contained 12 bases not matched to a gene. The length of the CDR3 is 14 residues. Per germline, CDR1 SGHDT and CDR2 YYEEEE. The CDR3 coding sequence is TGTGCCAGCAGCCTTATGGGACAGCCTATGAGCTACACCTTC. Translated: CASSLMGQPMSYTF.

A few counts support this clonotype. The gene calls are TRBV20-1 and TRBJ2-5, with 9 bases identical to TRBD2. Looked up from germline, CDR1 is DFQATT and CDR2 is SNEGSKA (reference sequence). This CDR3 region has 17 residues. V shed 5 bases, J shed 4 bases, and the junction held 17 bases outside the gene matches. The CDR3, as DNA: TGCAGTGCTCCTCTTTCCGGGACTAGCAGGGTGGGAGAGACCCAGTACTTC. This gives the protein CSAPLSGTSRVGETQYF.

Ten or more counts support this clonotype. This chain's CDR3 is CASGGGGTDTQYF. The CDR3 nucleotides read TGTGCCAGCGGCGGAGGGGGTACAGATACGCAGTATTTT. This chain uses TRBV7-3 with TRBJ2-3; D may be TRBD1 or TRBD2 (6 bases each). CDR1 and CDR2 from the germline V gene are SGHTA and FQGTGA. This CDR3 has 13 amino acids. V shed 8 bases and J shed 3 bases, with 12 bases lying between them.

This clonotype occurred many times. The chain joins TRBV7-2 to TRBJ2-4; D not certain. Trimming stripped 5 bases from V and 0 bases from J, with 11 bases between. Germline V gene data show CDR1 as SGHTA and CDR2 as FQGNSA. The CDR3 is made up of 15 amino acids. CDR3 loop: CASSPRLVAKNIQYF. As DNA, the CDR3 is TGTGCCAGCAGCCCCAGACTTGTAGCCAAAAACATTCAGTACTTC.

This chain joins TRBV27 and TRBJ2-7; TRBD1 matches 8 bases. The germline V gene has CDR1 MNHEY and CDR2 SMNVEV (reference sequence). V lost 5 bases to trimming and J lost 6 bases; unmatched junction nucleotides: 9. The CDR3 runs to 14 residues. The CDR3 reads CASSRRQGLGEQYV. The CDR3 nucleotides are TGTGCCAGCAGTCGCCGACAGGGGCTTGGCGAGCAGTACGTC.

This clonotype occurred a few times. CDR3 in DNA: TGTGCCAGCAGTCTCACGGGACACAATAATTCACCCCTCCACTTT. This sequence encodes CASSLTGHNNSPLHF. The J gene is TRBJ1-6, the V gene TRBV12-3 or TRBV12-4, with D tentatively TRBD1 (6 bases). V lost 5 bases and J 5 bases, leaving 13 bases between the germline ends. The CDR3 loop spans 15 amino acids.

This clonotype was counted between two and nine times. The rearrangement uses TRBV18 and TRBJ1-3; D is unclear. Per the germline V gene, CDR1 is KGHSH and CDR2 is LQKENI. The CDR3 has 15 residues. V lost 0 bases, J lost 1 base, and 7 bases lay in between. The CDR3 here is CASSPPGLSGNTIYF. The CDR3 DNA reads TGTGCCAGCTCACCACCAGGACTATCTGGAAACACCATATATTTT.

The chain has TRBV28 and TRBJ2-2; D remains unclear. The CDR3 runs 13 residues. Looked up from germline, CDR1 is MDHEN and CDR2 is SYDVKM. V lost 5 bases, J lost 4 bases, and 8 bases lay in between. The CDR3 sequence: CASSTEFTGELFF. The CDR3 DNA is TGTGCCAGCAGTACAGAATTCACCGGGGAGCTGTTTTTT.

This clonotype was picked up a small number of times. The chain employs TRBV29-1 and TRBJ2-7; the D gene is possibly TRBD1 (7 bases). Germline-derived CDR1 and CDR2 are SQVTM and ANQGSEA. Trimming pared 3 bases from V and 0 bases from J, leaving 15 bases between. CDR3 length: 15 residues. The CDR3 region is CSVEGQGGASYEQYF. The CDR3 DNA follows: TGCAGCGTTGAGGGGCAGGGGGGTGCCTCCTACGAGCAGTACTTC.

V usage is TRBV12-3 or TRBV12-4 and J usage is TRBJ2-1, with no clear D. Trimming took 3 bases from V and 5 from J, leaving 8 bases between them. This CDR3 is 13 amino acids long. For the CDR3, the DNA is TGTGCCAGCAGTTTTTTCGGAGACAATGAGCAGTTCTTC. It translates to CASSFFGDNEQFF.

J is TRBJ2-1 and V is TRBV5-1; 9 positions match TRBD1. Germline lookup yields CDR1 SGHRS and CDR2 YFSETQ. The CDR3 extends over 16 amino acids. After removal of 5 bases from V and 0 bases from J, the junction contained 6 bases not matched to a gene. Written as DNA, the CDR3 is TGCGCCAGCAGATTTGGACAGGGGCCCTCCTACAATGAGCAGTTCTTC. Amino acid sequence: CASRFGQGPSYNEQFF. The entire variable domain, with the rest obtained from reference TRBV5-1 and TRBJ2-1, is as follows: KAGVTQTPRYLIKTRGQQVTLSCSPISGHRSVSWYQQTPGQGLQFLFEYFSETQRNKGNFPGRFSGRQFSNSRSEMNVSTLELGDSALYLCASRFGQGPSYNEQFFGPGTRLTVL.

This rearrangement joins TRBV5-1 to TRBJ1-4, with TRBD1 matching over 7 bases. Germline V gene sequence: CDR1 SGHRS, CDR2 YFSETQ. The trim removed 3 bases at V and 1 base at J, leaving 9 bases unmatched. The CDR3 is made up of 17 amino acids. CDR3 loop: CASSSPGQLGTNEKLFF. The CDR3 nucleotides read TGCGCCAGCAGCTCACCGGGACAGCTGGGAACTAATGAAAAACTGTTTTTT.